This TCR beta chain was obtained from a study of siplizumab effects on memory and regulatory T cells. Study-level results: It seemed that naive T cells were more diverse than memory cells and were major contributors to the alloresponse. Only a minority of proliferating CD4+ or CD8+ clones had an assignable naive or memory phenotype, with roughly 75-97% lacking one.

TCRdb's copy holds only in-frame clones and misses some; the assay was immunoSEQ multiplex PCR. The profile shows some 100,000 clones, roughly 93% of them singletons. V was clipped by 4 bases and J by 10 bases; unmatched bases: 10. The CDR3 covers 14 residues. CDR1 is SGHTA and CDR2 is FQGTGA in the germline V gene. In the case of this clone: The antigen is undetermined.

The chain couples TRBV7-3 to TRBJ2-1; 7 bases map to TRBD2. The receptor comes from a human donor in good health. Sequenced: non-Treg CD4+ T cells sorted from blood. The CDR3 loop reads CASSSNLASGEQFF. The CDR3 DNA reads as TGTGCCAGCAGCTCAAACCTTGCTAGCGGCGAGCAGTTCTTC. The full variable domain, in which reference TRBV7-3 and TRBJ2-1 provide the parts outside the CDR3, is GAGVSQTPSNKVTEKGKYVELRCDPISGHTALYWYRQSLGQGPEFLIYFQGTGAADDSGLPNDRFFAVRPEGSVSTLKIQRTERGDSAVYLCASSSNLASGEQFFGPGTRLTVL.